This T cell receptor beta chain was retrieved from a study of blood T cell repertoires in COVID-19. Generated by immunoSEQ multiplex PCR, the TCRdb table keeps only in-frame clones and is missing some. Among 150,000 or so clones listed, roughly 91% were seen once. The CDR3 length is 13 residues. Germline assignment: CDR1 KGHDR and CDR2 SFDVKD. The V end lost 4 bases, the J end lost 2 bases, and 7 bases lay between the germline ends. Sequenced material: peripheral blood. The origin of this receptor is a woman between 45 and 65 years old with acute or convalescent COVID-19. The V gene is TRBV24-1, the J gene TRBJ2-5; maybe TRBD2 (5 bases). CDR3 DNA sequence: TGTGCCACCAGTGACAGACTACAAGAGACCCAGTACTTC. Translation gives CATSDRLQETQYF.